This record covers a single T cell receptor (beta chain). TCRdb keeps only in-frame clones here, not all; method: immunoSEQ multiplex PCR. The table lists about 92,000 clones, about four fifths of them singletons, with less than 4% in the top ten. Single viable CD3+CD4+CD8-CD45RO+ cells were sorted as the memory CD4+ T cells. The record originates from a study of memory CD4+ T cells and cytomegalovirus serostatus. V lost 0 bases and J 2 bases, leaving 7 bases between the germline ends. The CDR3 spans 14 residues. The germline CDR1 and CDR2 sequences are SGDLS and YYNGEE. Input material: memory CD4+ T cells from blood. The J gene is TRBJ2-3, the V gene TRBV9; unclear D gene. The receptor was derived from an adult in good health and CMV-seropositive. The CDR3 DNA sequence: TGTGCCAGCAGCGTAGGGGTGATCACAGATACGCAGTATTTT. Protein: CASSVGVITDTQYF.